Below, 22 T cell receptor beta chains from the same sample are listed, as sequenced in a study of blood T cell repertoires in COVID-19. TCRdb keeps only in-frame clones here, not all; method: immunoSEQ multiplex PCR. Of about 220,000 clones in the sample, about 83% were seen once. Sequencing used PBMCs or T cells enriched from blood (not recorded which). Receptors were obtained from a woman aged 40 to 55 who had recovered from COVID-19.

The chain is built from TRBV5-4 and TRBJ2-5, with TRBD1 identical over 10 bases. V shed 4 bases, J shed 4 bases, and the junction held 7 bases outside the gene matches. Germline V gene sequence: CDR1 SGHNT, CDR2 YYREEE (reference sequence). The CDR3 consists of 15 residues. CDR3 nucleotides: TGTGCCAGCAGCCCCCGGGACAGGGGTATAGAGACCCAGTACTTC. Protein sequence: CASSPRDRGIETQYF. The variable domain in full, completed from reference TRBV5-4 and TRBJ2-5, reads ETGVTQSPTHLIKTRGQQVTLRCSSQSGHNTVSWYQQALGQGPQFIFQYYREEENGRGNFPPRFSGLQFPNYSSELNVNALELDDSALYLCASSPRDRGIETQYFGPGTRLLVL.

This clone was seen only a few times. J is TRBJ2-4 and V is TRBV6-2 or TRBV6-3, with a possible D match to TRBD1 (5 bases). Germline V gives CDR1 MNHEY, CDR2 SVGEGT. This CDR3 is 12 amino acids long. Trimming took 4 bases from V and 9 from J, leaving 10 bases between them. The CDR3 here is CASSWQGGIQYF. DNA of the CDR3: TGTGCCAGCAGTTGGCAGGGCGGCATTCAGTACTTC.

Written as DNA, the CDR3 is TGTGCCAGCAGAACACTTAAAAGCGTGAACACTGAAGCTTTCTTT. Translation: CASRTLKSVNTEAFF. The rearrangement joins TRBV6-5 to TRBJ1-1, with D uncertain. This CDR3 contains 15 residues. V lost 6 bases and J lost 0, with 14 bases in between. Germline V gives CDR1 MNHEY, CDR2 SVGAGI.

The rearrangement uses TRBV19 and TRBJ2-1, with 10 bases aligning to TRBD2. The CDR3 is 16 amino acids. With V trimmed by 9 bases and J by 7 bases, 15 bases remained unmatched. The germline V gene has CDR1 LNHDA and CDR2 SQIVND (reference sequence). The CDR3 is CASTGFLAGARNEQFF. CDR3 coding DNA: TGTGCCAGCACGGGGTTTCTAGCGGGAGCCAGGAATGAGCAGTTCTTC. The whole variable domain, remainder taken from reference TRBV19 and TRBJ2-1, is DGGITQSPKYLFRKEGQNVTLSCEQNLNHDAMYWYRQDPGQGLRLIYYSQIVNDFQKGDIAEGYSVSREKKESFPLTVTSAQKNPTAFYLCASTGFLAGARNEQFFGPGTRLTVL.

This chain connects TRBV5-1 to TRBJ1-2, with TRBD1 as a possible D gene (5 bases). Looked up from germline, CDR1 is SGHRS and CDR2 is YFSETQ. There are 14 residues in the CDR3. V gave up 6 bases and J gave up 0 bases, with 12 bases separating them. CDR3 sequence reads: CASKSGPPNYGYTF. CDR3 DNA sequence: TGCGCCAGCAAGTCAGGGCCTCCTAACTATGGCTACACCTTC.

This clone turned up a few times. The rearrangement joins TRBV7-9 to TRBJ2-1, with 12 bases that match TRBD2. The CDR3 runs to 15 residues. V lost 3 bases, J lost 6 bases, and 3 bases stayed unmatched. Looked up from germline, CDR1 is SEHNR and CDR2 is FQNEAQ (reference sequence). The CDR3 DNA reads TGTGCCAGCAGCTTGGAACTAGCGGGAGGCAATGAGCAGTTCTTC. Protein sequence: CASSLELAGGNEQFF.

The V call is TRBV14, the J call TRBJ1-2; 7 nucleotides match TRBD1. The CDR3 has 19 amino acids. V was pared by 0 bases and J by 4 bases, with 17 bases of the junction left unmatched. Germline CDR1 reads SGHDN; CDR2 reads FVKESK. The CDR3 coding sequence is TGTGCCAGCAGCCAAGATTATTCAGTAATGGCCGGGACAGTCTATGGCTACACCTTC. Protein: CASSQDYSVMAGTVYGYTF.

V and J are TRBV19 and TRBJ2-2; TRBD1 aligns across 7 bases. Germline assignment: CDR1 LNHDA and CDR2 SQIVND (reference sequence). This CDR3 spans 15 amino acids. After removal of 7 bases from V and 2 bases from J, the junction contained 7 bases not matched to a gene. For the CDR3, the DNA is TGTGCCAGTACCCCCGGGACAGCTAACACCGGGGAGCTGTTTTTT. This codes for CASTPGTANTGELFF.

The chain links TRBV30 to TRBJ1-5; 7 bases line up with TRBD1. V was pared by 5 bases and J by 6 bases, with 7 bases of the junction left unmatched. Per the germline V gene, CDR1 is GTSNPN and CDR2 is SVGIG (reference sequence). The CDR3 is 13 residues long. The CDR3: CAWDRERGQPQHF. The DNA for the CDR3 is TGTGCCTGGGACAGGGAAAGAGGTCAGCCCCAGCATTTT.

The chain uses TRBV3-1 (or the pseudogene TRBV3-2) and TRBJ2-7; a weak D match, TRBD2 (5 bases). Between the trimmed V and J ends, which lost 6 bases and 3 bases, there was a span of 9 bases. The CDR3 contains 12 residues. Per germline, CDR1 LGHDT and CDR2 YNNKEL (reference sequence). The CDR3 DNA reads as TGTGCCAGCAGGCGGGCTTTCTACGAGCAGTACGTC. It encodes CASRRAFYEQYV.

This clone has only one observation. The chain has TRBV10-2 and TRBJ1-5, with D uncertain. Germline CDR1 WSHSY, CDR2 SAAADI. There are 14 residues in the CDR3. The germline V and J ends were trimmed by 6 bases and 7 bases, with 16 bases remaining between them. The chain's CDR3 is CASSPGFSFQPQHF. DNA for the CDR3: TGCGCCAGCAGCCCAGGTTTCTCCTTCCAGCCCCAGCATTTT.

This rearrangement joins TRBV28 to TRBJ1-5, with D perhaps TRBD1 (6 bases). Trimming stripped 6 bases from V and 5 bases from J, with 14 bases between. CDR3 length equals 14 residues. Germline V gene lookup returns CDR1 MDHEN and CDR2 SYDVKM. CDR3 nucleotides: TGTGCCAGCAGCTACAGGGTTGCATATCAGCCCCAGCATTTT. Its protein is CASSYRVAYQPQHF.

This clone has just one count. The rearrangement links TRBV18 to TRBJ2-5; a weak D match, TRBD1 (6 bases). V was cut by 0 bases and J by 5 bases, with 13 bases left in between. Per germline, CDR1 KGHSH and CDR2 LQKENI. CDR3 length: 15 residues. The CDR3 DNA follows: TGTGCCAGCTCACCACCGGTGGGGGCGGAGGAGACCCAGTACTTC. It translates to CASSPPVGAEETQYF.

The chain couples TRBV7-2 to TRBJ2-3; TRBD2 matches 10 bases. This CDR3 comprises 18 residues. CDR1 SGHTA and CDR2 FQGNSA come from the germline V gene. The V and J ends lost 5 bases and 2 bases, in that order; junction bases with no gene match: 13. CDR3 residues: CASSAHGTSEMVTDTQYF. The CDR3 DNA reads as TGTGCCAGCAGCGCCCACGGGACTAGCGAGATGGTCACAGATACGCAGTATTTT.

This clone was seen a handful of times. V is TRBV3-1 (or the pseudogene TRBV3-2) and J is TRBJ2-1; TRBD2 aligns across 9 bases. The germline gives CDR1 LGHDT, CDR2 YNNKEL (reference sequence). J was trimmed by 6 bases and V by 1 base; bases with no gene match: 4. The CDR3 contains 15 residues. CDR3 protein: CASSQAAGGVNEQFF. CDR3 in DNA: TGTGCCAGCAGCCAAGCGGCGGGAGGGGTCAATGAGCAGTTCTTC.

This chain uses TRBV19 with TRBJ1-6; perhaps TRBD1 as D (6 bases). The CDR3 runs 13 residues. V lost 4 bases and J 7 bases, leaving 8 bases between the germline ends. Germline V gene lookup returns CDR1 LNHDA and CDR2 SQIVND (reference sequence). CDR3 coding DNA: TGTGCCAGTAGTAGGACAGAAAATTCACCCCTCCACTTT. It translates to CASSRTENSPLHF.

The chain recombines TRBV28 with TRBJ1-3, with no clear D. The CDR3 spans 16 residues. Germline-derived CDR1 and CDR2 are MDHEN and SYDVKM. Trimming removed 6 bases at V and 0 bases at J, with 15 bases between. The CDR3 DNA reads TGTGCCAGCAGCCAAATGCCGGGTTTCTCTGGAAACACCATATATTTT. The encoded protein is CASSQMPGFSGNTIYF.

The chain couples TRBV10-3 to TRBJ1-2; perhaps TRBD1 as D (5 bases). The V and J ends lost 4 bases and 0 bases respectively, with 15 bases between them. This CDR3 contains 16 residues. Germline CDR1 ENHRY, CDR2 SYGVKD. The CDR3 region has the DNA TGTGCCATCAGTGGGGGGGGAGACAGAACTAACTATGGCTACACCTTC. Encoded protein: CAISGGGDRTNYGYTF.

The chain joins TRBV27 to TRBJ2-5; 11 bases line up with TRBD2. The trim removed 3 bases at V and 5 bases at J, leaving 8 bases unmatched. CDR1 MNHEY and CDR2 SMNVEV come from the germline V gene (reference sequence). The CDR3 length is 16 residues. Written as DNA, the CDR3 is TGTGCCAGCAGTTTTAGGTCTAGCGGGAGGAGGGAGACCCAGTACTTC. Protein sequence: CASSFRSSGRRETQYF.

This rearrangement joins TRBV13 to TRBJ2-4; D perhaps matches TRBD2 (6 bases). The CDR3 loop spans 14 amino acids. V shed 2 bases and J shed 3 bases, with 8 bases lying between them. The germline V gene encodes CDR1 PRHDT and CDR2 FYEKMQ (reference sequence). The CDR3, as DNA: TGTGCCAGCAGCTTAAGGAGGGGCAAAAACATTCAGTACTTC. Translated: CASSLRRGKNIQYF.

Remarks on this clone: This sequence may be a read error, since a much larger clone differs from it by one base. V and J are TRBV7-2 and TRBJ1-5; 7 bases fit TRBD1. With V trimmed by 6 bases and J by 7 bases, 3 bases remained unmatched. The germline V gene has CDR1 SGHTA and CDR2 FQGNSA. The CDR3 has 12 amino acids. CDR3 amino acids: CASSTGEQPQHF. CDR3 nucleotide sequence: TGTGCCAGCAGTACAGGGGAACAGCCCCAGCATTTT.

The chain is built from TRBV14 and TRBJ2-2; 8 bases are shared with TRBD2. The ends lost 4 bases at V and 5 bases at J; junction bases unmatched: 3. The CDR3 length is 14 residues. From germline, CDR1 is SGHDN and CDR2 FVKESK. DNA of the CDR3: TGTGCCAGCAGCCTCGGGAGGGGGACCGGGGAGCTGTTTTTT. Its translation: CASSLGRGTGELFF.